This T cell receptor (beta chain) stems from a study of metastatic and nonmetastatic thyroid tumors. Study-level information: Malignant and benign thyroid patients had repertoires compared in peripheral blood and tumor or nodule tissue.

Points from the study as a whole: When malignant thyroid tumors were compared with benign nodules, TCR beta diversity was reportedly significantly higher in the malignant tumors. This held in both blood and tumor samples.

As processed by the authors: Researchers built a distant-metastasis classifier for papillary thyroid cancer that drew on CDR3 differences across clinicopathological groups. TCRdb re-called the PCR reads with MiXCR. TCRdb, not the authors, supplied the V and J calls. The repertoire holds 20,000 to 25,000 clones, more than 12% seen once, with approximately 14% in the top ten. Treatment of any kind had been given to no patient before thyroid surgery. Comments on this clone: What it binds is unknown.

From germline, CDR1 is DFQATT and CDR2 SNEGSKA (reference sequence). J lost 6 bases, V lost 0 bases, and 7 bases had no gene match. The CDR3 extends over 15 amino acids. The chain carries TRBV20-1 and TRBJ2-7; 11 bases are shared with TRBD1. The sample taken for sequencing was tumor tissue. The source of this sequence is a female donor with papillary thyroid cancer or a benign thyroid nodule (not recorded which). Some clones in this sample may be carry-over from other donors' samples. The DNA for the CDR3 is TGCAGTGCTAGAGATCCGGACAGGGGGCTGTTCGAGCAGTACTTC. Protein: CSARDPDRGLFEQYF.